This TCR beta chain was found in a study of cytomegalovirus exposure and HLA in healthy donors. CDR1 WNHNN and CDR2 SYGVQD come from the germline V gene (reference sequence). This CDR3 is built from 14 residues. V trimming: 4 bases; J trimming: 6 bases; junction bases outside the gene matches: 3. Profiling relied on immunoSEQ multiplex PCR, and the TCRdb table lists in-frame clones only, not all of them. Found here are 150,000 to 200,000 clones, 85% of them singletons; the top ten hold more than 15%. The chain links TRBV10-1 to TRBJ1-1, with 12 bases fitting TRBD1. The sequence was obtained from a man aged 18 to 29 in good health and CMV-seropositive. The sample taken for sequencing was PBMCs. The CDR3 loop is CASSAGTGGSEAFF. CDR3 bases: TGCGCCAGCAGTGCCGGGACAGGGGGCTCTGAAGCTTTCTTT.